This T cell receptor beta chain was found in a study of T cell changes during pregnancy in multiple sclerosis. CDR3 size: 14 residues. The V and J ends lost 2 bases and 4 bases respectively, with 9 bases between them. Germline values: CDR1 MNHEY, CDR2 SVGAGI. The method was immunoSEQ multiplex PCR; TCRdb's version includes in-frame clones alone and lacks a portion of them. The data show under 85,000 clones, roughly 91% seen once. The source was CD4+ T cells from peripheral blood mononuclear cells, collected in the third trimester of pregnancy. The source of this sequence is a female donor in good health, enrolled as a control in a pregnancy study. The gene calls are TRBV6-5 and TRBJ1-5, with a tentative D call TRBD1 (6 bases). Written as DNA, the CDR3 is TGTGCCAGCAGTTACAACAGGGAGAATCAGCCCCAGCATTTT. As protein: CASSYNRENQPQHF.